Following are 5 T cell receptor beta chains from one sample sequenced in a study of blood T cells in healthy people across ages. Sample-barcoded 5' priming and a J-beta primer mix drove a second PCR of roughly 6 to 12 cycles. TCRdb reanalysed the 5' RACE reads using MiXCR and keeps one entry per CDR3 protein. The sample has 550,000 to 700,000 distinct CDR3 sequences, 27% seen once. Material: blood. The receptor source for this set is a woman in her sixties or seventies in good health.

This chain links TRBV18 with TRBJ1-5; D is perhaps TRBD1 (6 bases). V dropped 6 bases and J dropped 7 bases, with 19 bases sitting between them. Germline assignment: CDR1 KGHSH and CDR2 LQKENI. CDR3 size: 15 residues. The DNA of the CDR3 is TGTGCCAGCTCTCCCTCATCAGGCGGGGGCCAGCCCCAGCATTTT. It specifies CASSPSSGGGQPQHF. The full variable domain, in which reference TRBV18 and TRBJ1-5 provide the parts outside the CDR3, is NAGVMQNPRHLVRRRGQEARLRCSPMKGHSHVYWYRQLPEEGLKFMVYLQKENIIDESGMPKERFSAEFPKEGPSILRIQQVVRGDSAAYFCASSPSSGGGQPQHFGDGTRLSIL.

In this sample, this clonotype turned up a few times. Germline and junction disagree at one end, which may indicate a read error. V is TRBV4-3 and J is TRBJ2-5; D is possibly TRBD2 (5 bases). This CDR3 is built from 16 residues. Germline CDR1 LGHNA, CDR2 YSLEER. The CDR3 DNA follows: TGCGCCAGCAGCCAAGACCCAAGTCGGGGTCAAGAGACCCAGTGCTTC. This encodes CASSQDPSRGQETQCF.

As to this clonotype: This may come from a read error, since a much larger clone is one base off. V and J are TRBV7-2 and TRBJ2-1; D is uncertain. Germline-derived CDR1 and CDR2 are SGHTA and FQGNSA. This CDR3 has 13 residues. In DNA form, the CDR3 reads TGTGCCAGCAGCTTAGAATTCTCTGAGACCCAGCACTTC. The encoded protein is CASSLEFSETQHF.

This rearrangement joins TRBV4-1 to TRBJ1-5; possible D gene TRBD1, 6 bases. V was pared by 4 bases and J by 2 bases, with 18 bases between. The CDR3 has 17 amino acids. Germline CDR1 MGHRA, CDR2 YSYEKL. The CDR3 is CASSLRRDTRGNQPQHF. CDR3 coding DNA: TGCGCCAGCAGCCTAAGACGGGACACTCGGGGCAATCAGCCCCAGCATTTT.

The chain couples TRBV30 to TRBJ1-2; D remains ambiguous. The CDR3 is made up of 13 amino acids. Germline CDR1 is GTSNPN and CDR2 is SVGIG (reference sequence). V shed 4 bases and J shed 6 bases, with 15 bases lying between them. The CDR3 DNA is TGTGCCTGGAAGGGAGGGTTTGTGGATGGCTACACCTTC. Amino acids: CAWKGGFVDGYTF.